A selection of T cell receptor beta chains follows, all from one sample in a study of cytotoxic CD8 clonotypes in ibrutinib-treated CLL. Profiled with immunoSEQ multiplex PCR; TCRdb holds only in-frame clones, not every one. The table includes fewer than 200,000 clones, 84% detected once. The sample consisted of PBMCs, taken after 24 months of ibrutinib treatment. The receptors here all came from a human donor with chronic lymphocytic leukemia. Both conserved end residues are part of each CDR3. Fields, in order: V gene, J gene, D gene, clone size, CDR3 protein, CDR3 DNA. The D gene is left open where the match is weak. Size is omitted from some rows. Given values are once, few, many or a class for expanded clones.

V: TRBV6-1; J: TRBJ2-7; D: .; size: .; CDR3: CASSEKFPGQQYF; DNA: TGTGCCAGCAGTGAAAAATTCCCCGGGCAGCAGTACTTC
V: TRBV7-2; J: TRBJ2-7; D: .; size: .; CDR3: CASSPTGAYEQYF; DNA: TGTGCCAGCAGCCCAACGGGAGCCTACGAGCAGTACTTC
V: TRBV20-1; J: TRBJ2-1; D: .; size: few; CDR3: CSAWVRPEQFF; DNA: TGCAGTGCTTGGGTTAGACCAGAGCAGTTCTTC
V: TRBV19; J: TRBJ2-7; D: .; size: .; CDR3: CASSPTLGSYEQYF; DNA: TGTGCCAGTAGCCCGACTTTAGGGTCCTACGAGCAGTACTTC
V: TRBV20-1; J: TRBJ2-7; D: .; size: .; CDR3: CSVKRTYEQYF; DNA: TGCAGTGTAAAACGGACCTACGAGCAGTACTTC
V: TRBV19; J: TRBJ2-1; D: TRBD2; size: .; CDR3: CASSPGRLALPEQFF; DNA: TGTGCCAGTAGTCCAGGGAGACTAGCGCTCCCTGAGCAGTTCTTC
V: TRBV5-1; J: TRBJ2-3; D: TRBD2; size: .; CDR3: CASSSRLAGGQDTQYF; DNA: TGCGCCAGCAGCTCCCGGCTAGCGGGGGGGCAAGATACGCAGTATTTT
V: TRBV7-6; J: TRBJ2-3; D: .; size: .; CDR3: CASSLIGRQTTDTQYF; DNA: TGTGCCAGCAGCTTAATTGGGCGGCAAACCACAGATACGCAGTATTTT
V: TRBV16; J: TRBJ1-4; D: TRBD1; size: .; CDR3: CASSQSSQGAKGEKLFF; DNA: TGTGCCAGCAGCCAATCCTCCCAGGGGGCGAAAGGTGAAAAACTGTTTTTT
V: TRBV7-9; J: TRBJ2-3; D: .; size: .; CDR3: CASSLVITDTQYF; DNA: TGTGCCAGCAGCTTAGTTATCACAGATACGCAGTATTTT
V: TRBV29-1; J: TRBJ1-2; D: .; size: .; CDR3: CSVTASANYGYTF; DNA: TGCAGCGTAACAGCATCAGCTAACTATGGCTACACCTTC
V: TRBV5-6; J: TRBJ1-1; D: TRBD1; size: .; CDR3: CASSSLRTGRRTEAFF; DNA: TGTGCCAGCAGCTCCCTACGGACAGGTAGGAGGACTGAAGCTTTCTTT
V: TRBV7-2; J: TRBJ2-4; D: .; size: .; CDR3: CASSLDSYIQYF; DNA: TGTGCCAGCAGCCTTGACTCGTACATTCAGTACTTC
V: TRBV5-1; J: TRBJ2-5; D: TRBD1; size: .; CDR3: CASSFGTGAAGETQYF; DNA: TGCGCCAGCAGCTTTGGTACAGGGGCCGCCGGGGAGACCCAGTACTTC
V: TRBV5-1; J: TRBJ2-5; D: TRBD2; size: .; CDR3: CASSFAVAGGRETQYF; DNA: TGCGCCAGCAGCTTCGCCGTAGCGGGAGGGCGTGAGACCCAGTACTTC
V: TRBV7-3; J: TRBJ2-7; D: TRBD1; size: .; CDR3: CAIWGQDYEQYF; DNA: TGTGCCATCTGGGGACAGGACTACGAGCAGTACTTC
V: TRBV5-5; J: TRBJ2-7; D: TRBD2; size: .; CDR3: CASRREASYEQYF; DNA: TGTGCCAGCAGACGGGAGGCGTCCTACGAGCAGTACTTC
V: TRBV19; J: TRBJ2-1; D: .; size: once; CDR3: CASSSLSSYNEQFF; DNA: TGTGCCAGTAGTTCCCTGAGCTCCTACAATGAGCAGTTCTTC
V: TRBV19; J: TRBJ1-5; D: TRBD1; size: .; CDR3: CASSMGNRGHQPQHF; DNA: TGTGCCAGTAGTATGGGAAACAGGGGGCATCAGCCCCAGCATTTT
V: TRBV30; J: TRBJ2-3; D: TRBD2; size: .; CDR3: CAWERGSGSKSIRDTQYF; DNA: TGTGCCTGGGAACGGGGTAGCGGGAGTAAAAGTATCAGAGATACGCAGTATTTT
V: TRBV20-1; J: TRBJ1-3; D: .; size: .; CDR3: CSAGTLNTIYF; DNA: TGCAGTGCGGGGACGCTGAACACCATATATTTT
V: TRBV11-2; J: TRBJ2-1; D: .; size: .; CDR3: CASSAGENGYNEQFF; DNA: TGTGCCAGCAGCGCAGGGGAGAACGGCTACAATGAGCAGTTCTTC
V: TRBV6-6; J: TRBJ1-1; D: TRBD1; size: .; CDR3: CASRRDSGSIEAFF; DNA: TGTGCCAGCAGGAGGGACAGCGGAAGTATAGAAGCTTTCTTT
V: TRBV30; J: TRBJ1-6; D: .; size: .; CDR3: CAWRFWGSSYNSPLHF; DNA: TGTGCCTGGCGCTTTTGGGGGAGCTCCTATAATTCACCCCTCCACTTT
V: TRBV29-1; J: TRBJ2-7; D: .; size: .; CDR3: CSVRGPYSDEQYF; DNA: TGCAGCGTTCGAGGACCGTACTCTGACGAGCAGTACTTC
V: TRBV2; J: TRBJ2-2; D: TRBD2; size: .; CDR3: CASRTGTTNTGELFF; DNA: TGTGCCAGCAGGACCGGGACTACCAACACCGGGGAGCTGTTTTTT
V: TRBV2; J: TRBJ1-3; D: .; size: .; CDR3: CASRADNSGNTIYF; DNA: TGTGCCAGCAGAGCCGATAACTCTGGAAACACCATATATTTT
V: TRBV27; J: TRBJ2-7; D: TRBD2; size: medium-sized; CDR3: CASSWTSGISYEQYF; DNA: TGTGCCAGCAGTTGGACTAGCGGGATTTCGTACGAGCAGTACTTC
V: TRBV18; J: TRBJ2-3; D: TRBD2; size: few; CDR3: CASSPLSSGRTDTQYF; DNA: TGTGCCAGCTCACCACTCTCTAGCGGGCGCACAGATACGCAGTATTTT
V: TRBV5-1; J: TRBJ2-1; D: .; size: .; CDR3: CASSLRGDNEQFF; DNA: TGCGCCAGCAGCTTAAGAGGAGACAATGAGCAGTTCTTC
V: TRBV5-1; J: TRBJ2-7; D: TRBD1; size: .; CDR3: CASSLASGTGGEQYF; DNA: TGCGCCAGCAGCTTGGCCTCGGGGACAGGGGGTGAGCAGTACTTC
V: TRBV19; J: TRBJ1-4; D: TRBD1; size: .; CDR3: CASSIGQGAREKLFF; DNA: TGTGCCAGTAGTATAGGACAGGGGGCTCGTGAAAAACTGTTTTTT
V: TRBV7-2; J: TRBJ2-6; D: .; size: .; CDR3: CASSLVGLSGANVLTF; DNA: TGTGCCAGCAGCTTAGTTGGCCTTTCCGGGGCCAACGTCCTGACTTTC
V: TRBV7-2; J: TRBJ2-3; D: .; size: .; CDR3: CASSLIETDTQYF; DNA: TGTGCCAGCAGCTTAATTGAGACAGATACGCAGTATTTT
V: TRBV28; J: TRBJ1-4; D: .; size: .; CDR3: CASQSGGDEKLFF; DNA: TGTGCCTCCCAATCGGGGGGGGATGAAAAACTGTTTTTT
V: TRBV5-1; J: TRBJ1-2; D: .; size: .; CDR3: CASSLAGYDYGYTF; DNA: TGCGCCAGCAGCTTGGCAGGGTATGACTATGGCTACACCTTC
V: TRBV4-1; J: TRBJ2-7; D: TRBD2; size: many; CDR3: CASSPGLAGGYEQYF; DNA: TGCGCCAGCAGCCCGGGACTAGCGGGAGGTTACGAGCAGTACTTC
V: TRBV14; J: TRBJ1-1; D: .; size: .; CDR3: CASSQDRNTEAFF; DNA: TGTGCCAGCAGCCAGGATCGGAACACTGAAGCTTTCTTT
V: TRBV29-1; J: TRBJ2-2; D: .; size: .; CDR3: CSVEAPGGGGELFF; DNA: TGCAGCGTTGAAGCCCCGGGGGGCGGCGGGGAGCTGTTTTTT
V: TRBV12-5; J: TRBJ1-4; D: .; size: .; CDR3: CASGFGSETTNEKLFF; DNA: TGTGCTAGTGGTTTTGGGTCGGAAACAACTAATGAAAAACTGTTTTTT
V: TRBV7-9; J: TRBJ1-5; D: .; size: few; CDR3: CASSLDADQPQHF; DNA: TGTGCCAGCAGCTTAGATGCGGATCAGCCCCAGCATTTT
V: TRBV30; J: TRBJ1-2; D: TRBD1; size: .; CDR3: CAWHRGLAWGGGYTF; DNA: TGTGCCTGGCACAGGGGTCTGGCGTGGGGAGGTGGCTACACCTTC
V: TRBV6-7; J: TRBJ1-3; D: .; size: .; CDR3: CASRFKVTSGNTIYF; DNA: TGTGCCAGCCGATTCAAGGTTACTTCTGGAAACACCATATATTTT
V: TRBV9; J: TRBJ1-3; D: TRBD1; size: .; CDR3: CASSKTGGGNTIYF; DNA: TGTGCCAGCAGTAAGACAGGGGGTGGAAACACCATATATTTT
V: TRBV19; J: TRBJ1-1; D: .; size: .; CDR3: CASSMGQNTEAFF; DNA: TGTGCCAGTAGTATGGGACAGAACACTGAAGCTTTCTTT
V: TRBV18; J: TRBJ2-1; D: .; size: once; CDR3: CASSPPGAWEQFF; DNA: TGTGCCAGCTCACCACCCGGAGCCTGGGAGCAGTTCTTC
V: TRBV6-9; J: TRBJ1-3; D: .; size: .; CDR3: CASKARAARNRGNTIYF; DNA: TGTGCCAGCAAAGCCAGGGCGGCCAGGAATAGGGGAAACACCATATATTTT
V: TRBV28; J: TRBJ2-3; D: .; size: .; CDR3: CASRSQVPSTDTQYF; DNA: TGTGCCAGCAGATCCCAGGTTCCTAGCACAGATACGCAGTATTTT